One and the same sample provided the 12 T cell receptor beta chains below, sequenced in a study of blood T cells in healthy people across ages. Next came a second PCR, run for about 7 to 12 cycles, which used a sample-barcoded 5' primer along with a J-beta primer mix. TCRdb re-called the 5' RACE reads with MiXCR, one entry per CDR3 protein. This table holds about 760,000 distinct CDR3 sequences, around 50% found once. The sample consisted of blood. All receptors derive from a man aged 35 to 55 in good health.

This clonotype was detected only once. This may come from a read error, since a much larger clone is one base off. The chain links TRBV4-1 to TRBJ2-1; D remains unclear. CDR1 and CDR2 from the germline V gene are MGHRA and YSYEKL. The CDR3 is 16 residues long. Trimming took 1 base from V and 0 from J, leaving 10 bases between them. In DNA, the CDR3 is TGCGCCAGCAGCCAAGTTGACGTAATCTCCTACAATGAGCAGTTCTTC. This sequence encodes CASSQVDVISYNEQFF.

The V and J genes are TRBV21-1 and TRBJ2-7; the table names TRBD1, a call not compared with the DNA. TRBV21-1 is designated a pseudogene. The CDR3 spans 15 residues. DNA for the CDR3: TGTGCCAGCAGCCGATGGCGCCAGGGAGCGTACGAGCAGTACTTC. Residues: CASSRWRQGAYEQYF.

This clonotype was seen more than once but under ten times. The chain recombines TRBV20-1 with TRBJ2-5; 9 nucleotides agree with TRBD1. CDR3 size: 15 residues. Germline V gene sequence: CDR1 DFQATT, CDR2 SNEGSKA (reference sequence). Trimming took 6 bases from V and 1 from J; bases not matched to a gene: 9. The chain's CDR3 is CSATRQGGFQETQYF. The CDR3 nucleotides read TGCAGTGCCACCCGACAGGGGGGCTTCCAAGAGACCCAGTACTTC.

The chain uses TRBV10-2 and TRBJ1-1; D remains ambiguous. The CDR3 is made up of 13 amino acids. Deletions cut 9 bases from V and 3 bases from J, with 14 bases between. CDR1 and CDR2 (germline): WSHSY, SAAADI. The CDR3 is CASLIGRDTEAFF. CDR3 nucleotide sequence: TGCGCCAGTCTCATTGGGCGGGACACTGAAGCTTTCTTT.

This clonotype has just a few counts. The chain combines TRBV5-1 with TRBJ2-5; TRBD2 agrees at 8 bases. There are 15 residues in the CDR3. Germline V gives CDR1 SGHRS, CDR2 YFSETQ. J gave up 4 bases and V 4 bases, and 9 bases lay outside the gene matches. This CDR3 is CASSPRGLAGETQYF. The CDR3 coding sequence is TGCGCCAGCAGCCCGAGAGGACTAGCCGGAGAGACCCAGTACTTC.

This clonotype showed up just a few times. V is TRBV2 and J is TRBJ1-1; D is perhaps TRBD1 (6 bases). Germline loops: CDR1 SNHLY, CDR2 FYNNEI. Trimming stripped 6 bases from V and 1 base from J, with 9 bases between. The CDR3 has 13 amino acids. CDR3 sequence (DNA): TGTGCCAGCAGGGAACAGGGGAACACTGAAGCTTTCTTT. This codes for CASREQGNTEAFF.

A few counts support this clonotype. V is TRBV4-3 and J is TRBJ1-6; TRBD1 matches 7 bases. CDR1 and CDR2 from the germline V gene are LGHNA and YSLEER. The CDR3 sequence is 19 residues long. Trimming cost V 4 bases and J 10 bases; bases outside gene matches: 22. For the CDR3, the DNA is TGCGCCAGCAGCCGATCCAATGACCAGACAGGGACCCCTCGATCACCCCTCCACTTT. Protein sequence: CASSRSNDQTGTPRSPLHF.

This chain uses TRBV7-9 with TRBJ2-1; 8 positions agree with TRBD2. The CDR3 is made up of 14 amino acids. V shed 5 bases, J shed 6 bases, and the junction held 6 bases outside the gene matches. Germline CDR1 is SEHNR and CDR2 is FQNEAQ (reference sequence). In DNA form, the CDR3 reads TGTGCCAGCAGCCAGTTAAGCGGGGGCAATGAGCAGTTCTTC. Translating gives CASSQLSGGNEQFF.

This clonotype came up a few times. The chain employs TRBV20-1 and TRBJ2-6; D is perhaps TRBD2 (6 bases). This CDR3 is 18 amino acids long. V gave up 0 bases and J gave up 0 bases, with 15 bases separating them. Germline V gives CDR1 DFQATT, CDR2 SNEGSKA (reference sequence). The CDR3: CSAREGGALTSGANVLTF. The CDR3 DNA follows: TGCAGTGCTAGAGAAGGAGGGGCCCTGACCTCTGGGGCCAACGTCCTGACTTTC.

To note about this clonotype: An end of the junction differs from the germline gene, which may be a read error. The chain recombines TRBV6-1 with TRBJ2-6; 11 bases match TRBD2. The germline V gene encodes CDR1 MNHNS and CDR2 SASEGT. CDR3 length equals 21 residues. CDR3 in amino acids: CASRTSGSGIGGFSGANVLTF. CDR3 DNA: TGTGCTAGCAGAACTAGCGGGAGTGGTATCGGAGGGTTCTCTGGGGCCAACGTCCTGACTTTC.

V usage is TRBV27 and J usage is TRBJ2-1, with D perhaps TRBD1 (5 bases). Between the trimmed V and J ends, which lost 0 bases and 9 bases, there was a span of 15 bases. Germline loops: CDR1 MNHEY, CDR2 SMNVEV (reference sequence). The CDR3 has 15 residues. CDR3 coding DNA: TGTGCCAGCAGTTTATCATGGCAGGGATGGGGTGAGCAGTTCTTC. It specifies CASSLSWQGWGEQFF.

This chain uses TRBV2 with TRBJ2-1, with D unclear. V was cut by 6 bases and J by 3 bases, with 9 bases left in between. Germline CDR1 and CDR2: SNHLY and FYNNEI. CDR3 length: 13 residues. CDR3 in DNA: TGTGCCAGCAGAAGCCGTTACTACAATGAGCAGTTCTTC. It is translated as CASRSRYYNEQFF. Complete variable domain (other parts from reference TRBV2 and TRBJ2-1): EPEVTQTPSHQVTQMGQEVILRCVPISNHLYFYWYRQILGQKVEFLVSFYNNEISEKSEIFDDQFSVERPDGSNFTLKIRSTKLEDSAMYFCASRSRYYNEQFFGPGTRLTVL.